These 10 T cell receptor beta chains were sequenced from one sample in a study of OX40 agonist ivuxolimab in advanced cancers. TCRdb's copy holds only in-frame clones and misses some; the assay was immunoSEQ multiplex PCR. This sample carries some 66,000 clones, roughly 80% of them seen once, and the ten largest clones take roughly 1.6%. The sample was CD4+ or CD8+ T cells sorted from blood, taken in a trial of the OX40 agonist ivuxolimab. All receptors derive from an adult with an advanced solid tumor such as melanoma, head and neck, liver or kidney cancer.

In DNA form, the CDR3 reads TGTGCCAGTACCCGTCGACAGGATCGCACCCTTAGCAATCAGCCCCAGCATTTT. Its protein is CASTRRQDRTLSNQPQHF. The chain carries TRBV19 and TRBJ1-5; tentative D call: TRBD1 (6 bases). The germline V gene has CDR1 LNHDA and CDR2 SQIVND (reference sequence). Trimming removed 7 bases from V and 0 bases from J, with 22 bases in between. The CDR3 consists of 18 residues.

V usage is TRBV27 and J usage is TRBJ1-3; no definite D call. The CDR3 consists of 13 residues. Trimming took 3 bases from V and 6 from J, leaving 9 bases between them. Germline V gene sequence: CDR1 MNHEY, CDR2 SMNVEV (reference sequence). The CDR3 sequence: CASSFEGSNTIYF. CDR3 bases: TGTGCCAGCAGTTTTGAAGGATCAAACACCATATATTTT.

The chain combines TRBV30 with TRBJ2-2; the match to TRBD2 covers 11 bases. The J segment lost 5 bases and the V segment lost 2 bases, leaving 4 bases of the junction unmatched. The CDR3 sequence is 15 residues long. The germline V gene encodes CDR1 GTSNPN and CDR2 SVGIG (reference sequence). In nucleotides, the CDR3 is TGTGCCTGGAGTCGACTAGCGGGACTAACCGGGGAGCTGTTTTTT. The encoded protein is CAWSRLAGLTGELFF.

The chain has TRBV10-3 and TRBJ2-1, with D tentatively TRBD2 (6 bases). CDR1 and CDR2 (germline): ENHRY, SYGVKD. The V gene lost 2 bases and the J gene lost 8 bases, with 13 bases spanning the gap. CDR3 length: 14 residues. CDR3 sequence reads: CAISERGREDEQFF. The CDR3 nucleotides are TGTGCCATCAGTGAGAGGGGCAGGGAGGATGAGCAGTTCTTC.

V usage is TRBV19 and J usage is TRBJ2-7, with D tentatively TRBD1 (5 bases). The CDR3 consists of 15 residues. V shed 1 base and J shed 2 bases, with 12 bases lying between them. Per germline, CDR1 LNHDA and CDR2 SQIVND (reference sequence). The CDR3 sequence: CASSIVAGQTYEQYF. In DNA form, the CDR3 reads TGTGCCAGTAGTATAGTGGCAGGACAAACCTACGAGCAGTACTTC.

The chain has TRBV2 and TRBJ2-4; TRBD1 is a possible D gene (6 bases). There are 17 residues in the CDR3. CDR1 and CDR2 (germline): SNHLY, FYNNEI. V was pared by 6 bases and J by 6 bases, with 24 bases between. This CDR3 is CASRPKATQGLSNIQYF. CDR3 sequence (DNA): TGTGCCAGCAGACCCAAGGCCACACAGGGCCTCTCAAACATTCAGTACTTC.

The gene calls are TRBV10-2 and TRBJ2-2, with D perhaps TRBD1 or TRBD2 (5 bases each). V lost 7 bases and J 4 bases, leaving 13 bases between the germline ends. Germline CDR1 is WSHSY and CDR2 is SAAADI. CDR3 length equals 14 residues. In nucleotides, the CDR3 is TGCGCCAGCAAGGGGAGTTGGGGCACCGGGGAGCTGTTTTTT. The encoded protein is CASKGSWGTGELFF.

V gene TRBV19 combines with J gene TRBJ2-1; D is perhaps TRBD1 (5 bases). Trimming shortened V by 6 bases and J by 6 bases, and 12 bases separated the two germline ends. CDR3 length equals 13 residues. Germline V gene sequence: CDR1 LNHDA, CDR2 SQIVND (reference sequence). This CDR3 reads CASRGDSGNEQFF. The CDR3 DNA sequence: TGTGCCAGTAGAGGGGATTCGGGCAATGAGCAGTTCTTC.

The chain combines TRBV19 with TRBJ2-7, with D possibly being TRBD1 (5 bases). Germline lookup yields CDR1 LNHDA and CDR2 SQIVND (reference sequence). The CDR3 extends over 14 amino acids. Trimming took 6 bases from V and 5 from J, leaving 17 bases between them. The CDR3, as DNA: TGTGCCAGTAGGGTGGGGCCTGCCGAACACGAGCAGTACTTC. The encoded protein is CASRVGPAEHEQYF.

The chain links TRBV7-3 to TRBJ2-7; TRBD1 matches 9 bases. The CDR3 contains 15 residues. V shed 0 bases, J shed 3 bases, and the junction held 3 bases outside the gene matches. Looked up from germline, CDR1 is SGHTA and CDR2 is FQGTGA. In nucleotides, the CDR3 is TGTGCCAGCAGCTTAACCGGACAGGGGCACTACGAGCAGTACTTC. This gives the protein CASSLTGQGHYEQYF. Full variable domain (rest looked up from reference TRBV7-3 and TRBJ2-7): GAGVSQTPSNKVTEKGKYVELRCDPISGHTALYWYRQSLGQGPEFLIYFQGTGAADDSGLPNDRFFAVRPEGSVSTLKIQRTERGDSAVYLCASSLTGQGHYEQYFGPGTRLTVT.